This T cell receptor (beta chain) was sequenced for a study of T-cell reconstitution after alpha-beta-depleted transplantation in children. It was with unique molecular identifiers that the TCRbeta library was prepared. MiXCR, run by TCRdb on the PCR reads, gives a single entry per CDR3 protein. The sample carries approximately 350,000 distinct CDR3 sequences, 10% recorded once. This clonotype occurred many times. The CDR3 length is 17 residues. Losses at the gene ends were 0 bases for V and 4 bases for J; bases not matched to a gene: 9. Per the germline V gene, CDR1 is ENHRY and CDR2 is SYGVKD. Sequenced here: PBMCs from the stem cell graft donor, sampled from the stem cell graft. The chain is built from TRBV10-3 and TRBJ1-1; 9 bases are shared with TRBD1. The clonotype was recovered from a human donor who donated a stem cell graft to a child with acute lymphoblastic leukemia. The CDR3 loop is CAISESKTGGLGTEAFF. Written as DNA, the CDR3 is TGTGCCATCAGTGAGTCGAAAACAGGGGGCCTGGGCACTGAAGCTTTCTTT.